This TCR beta chain comes out of a study of T cells after yellow fever vaccination (dated by TCRdb to the late 2010s). Regarding the study in general: The SMART-Seq v4 Ultra Low Input RNA kit was used to prepare libraries from fractions with low cell numbers. To follow T-cell clones before and after primary and booster YFV17D yellow fever vaccination, bulk TCR alpha and beta repertoires were sequenced over time. Two healthy male donors, one aged 18 to 29 and one aged 30 to 40 years, were included in the cohort. Blood samples were taken at several timepoints before and after primary and secondary immunization, and bulk PBMC replicates and cell subsets were isolated. What the authors observed across the whole study: Most clones expanded after primary vaccination were re-detected after the booster (96% of CD4 and roughly 87% of CD8), suggesting broad memory maintenance. Because abundant contaminating clonotypes from the bulk population could be contained in FACS-sorted repertoires, computational filtering was required. A small share of clonotypes occurred in both CD4 and CD8 compartments, likely arising from convergent recombination. Compared with the primary T-cell response, the secondary T-cell response was faster but weaker, reaching its peak on day 5 rather than on day 15. Only a couple of donors were included in the study, so the extent to which the findings can be generalized is limited.

The germline V gene (reference sequence) supplies CDR1 DFQATT and CDR2 SNEGSKA. Compared with germline, V lacks 1 base and J lacks 5 bases; bases without a gene match: 5. From cysteine to phenylalanine, the CDR3 is 14 amino acids long. Solely the CDR3 DNA is kept, with 42 bases framed from the first base. The treatment or condition label, as the study defines it: live attenuated yellow fever vaccine strain. At each blood-draw timepoint, two biological replicates of bulk PBMCs were collected. PBMCs were isolated from peripheral blood using a standard Ficoll-Paque protocol. TriZol was used to extract RNA from bulk PBMCs, from CD4 and CD8 fractions, and from dextramer-positive and dextramer-negative fractions. Synthesis of TCR cDNA relied on 5'RACE template switching, a step that introduced a universal primer site along with unique molecular identifiers. Priming of cDNA synthesis was performed from both the TCR alpha and TCR beta constant segments. Library amplification involved two PCR steps, and the second step added sample barcodes and sequencing adapters. Sequencing of libraries was performed on Illumina HiSeq 2500 (2x100 bp) or NovaSeq (2x150 bp). Concerning the study's data processing: MIGEC handled demultiplexing of reads and collapsing into UMI consensus sequences, while MiXCR performed V(D)J alignment. Using edgeR on replicate PBMC samples, clonotypes were called vaccine-responding if FDR was below 0.01 and the log2 fold change was above 5 up to day 15. Bulk clonotypes were assigned CD4 or CD8 identity according to which sequenced CD4 or CD8 repertoire held them at higher abundance. In TCRdb, the public reads were trimmed at Q25 with fastp and aligned with MiXCR, with productive beta chains retained. Each entry is one CDR3 protein sequence, shown with its most common DNA and genes. These V and J calls originate from TCRdb's pipeline instead of the authors' own analysis. The sample profile shows about 360,000 distinct CDR3 sequences; 6.2% of them were found once. The top ten clones comprise 15% of the sample.

Concerning this clonotype itself: No antigen is known for it. No per-base quality is available; no much larger clone lies one base away.

This clonotype was obtained from a man aged 30 to 39 who received the YFV17D yellow fever vaccine. The source material was PBMCs, sampled 5 days after the yellow fever booster vaccination. The rearranged segments are TRBV20-1 and TRBJ2-5, and 9 bases in between align with TRBD1. The nucleotide sequence is TGCAGTGCTAGAGCTGGGACAGGGACTGAGACCCAGTACTTC. Its protein product is CSARAGTGTETQYF.